The text below deals with one TCR beta chain. This clonotype was found a few times. Its target antigen remains unknown. Base qualities are not recorded, but no much larger clone differs from it by a single base. This sample is part of a study of T cell repertoires in cytomegalovirus infection (dated by TCRdb to about 2019). For the wider study: Recently identified HLA-C-restricted CMV epitopes, whose presentation resists viral immunomodulation, were targeted by peptide stimulations together with well-studied HLA-B-restricted epitopes. The HLA type of each donor mattered for the analysis, because public TCR beta signatures pointed to carriage of CMV infection along with the matching HLA type.

Spanning cysteine to phenylalanine, the CDR3 consists of 13 amino acids. This entry keeps only the CDR3 DNA: 39 bases, framed from base 1. Sequences SGHTA (CDR1) and FQGNSA (CDR2) are obtained from the germline V gene. After removal of 4 bases from V and 8 bases from J, the junction retains 5 bases not matched to a gene. The run used an Illumina HiSeq 1500. TCRdb reworked the public reads: Q25 trimming with fastp, MiXCR clone assembly, productive beta chains retained. For every CDR3 protein sequence, its rows merge into one entry that carries the most common genes and DNA. The sample data list around 500,000 distinct CDR3 sequences, and about 39% of these were observed just once. About two fifths of the sample rests with the top ten. Study-wide findings and limitations: In both this cohort and an independent cohort of more than 350 donors, the cumulative frequency of public TCR beta family members distinguished carriers of CMV infection plus the relevant HLA type. The ex vivo response was dominated by HLA-C-restricted CMV-specific TCR beta clonotypes, which also provided the single most frequent clonotype in two of eight donors.

The sample's treatment or condition, from its label and the paper: in vitro stimulation with specific CMV peptide epitopes to enrich CMV-specific T cells. This receptor was taken from a human donor in good health (CMV status not recorded). Some clones in this sample may be carry-over from other donors' samples. Source: cultured PBMCs, taken from culture after CMV antigen stimulation. The chain links TRBV7-2 with TRBJ2-1, with 7 middle bases fitting TRBD1. The nucleotide sequence is TGTGCCAGCAGCTCCTACAGGGGCGATGAGCAGTTCTTC. Translated, this is CASSSYRGDEQFF.